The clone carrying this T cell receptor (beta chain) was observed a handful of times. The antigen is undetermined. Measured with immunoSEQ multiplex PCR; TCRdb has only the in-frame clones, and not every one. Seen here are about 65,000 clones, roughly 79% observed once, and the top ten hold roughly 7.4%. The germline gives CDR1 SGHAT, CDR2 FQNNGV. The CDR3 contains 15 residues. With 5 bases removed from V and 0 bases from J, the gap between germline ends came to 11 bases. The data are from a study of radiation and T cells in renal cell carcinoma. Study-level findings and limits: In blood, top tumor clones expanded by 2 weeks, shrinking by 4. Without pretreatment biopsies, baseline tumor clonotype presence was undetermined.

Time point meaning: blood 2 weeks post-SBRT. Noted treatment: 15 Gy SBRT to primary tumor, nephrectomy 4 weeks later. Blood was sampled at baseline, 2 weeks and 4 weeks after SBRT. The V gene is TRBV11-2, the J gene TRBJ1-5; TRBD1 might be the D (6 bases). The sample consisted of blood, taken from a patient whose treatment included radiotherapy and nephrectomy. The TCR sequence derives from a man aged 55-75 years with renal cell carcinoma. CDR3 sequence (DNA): TGTGCCAGCAGCCGAGACAGGTTTAGCAATCAGCCCCAGCATTTT. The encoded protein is CASSRDRFSNQPQHF. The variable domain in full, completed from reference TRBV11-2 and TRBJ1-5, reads EAGVAQSPRYKIIEKRQSVAFWCNPISGHATLYWYQQILGQGPKLLIQFQNNGVVDDSQLPKDRFSAERLKGVDSTLKIQPAKLEDSAVYLCASSRDRFSNQPQHFGDGTRLSIL.